This passage covers 32 T cell receptor beta chains from one sample sequenced in a study of Ad26.COV2.S vaccination and SARS-CoV-2 variants (dated by TCRdb to the early 2020s). In the paper's terms, the treatment or condition label means: roughly 18 received Ad26.COV2.S at low or high dose, single or two shots; several received placebo; per-sample allocation not given. For vaccine and placebo recipients, the sequenced repertoires came from samples collected on day 63 after the first injection. The receptor library was made with the immunoSEQ multiplex PCR assay. Drawn from immuneACCESS, this table holds only the in-frame rearrangements with V and J called that TCRdb kept. Clones are partly lost; checked studies trace under half to an unresolved V gene and leave the rest unexplained. The sample table lists roughly 380,000 clones, around 87% of them with a count of one. The leading ten clones occupy 3.6% of the sample.

Here the sequenced sample was peripheral blood, taken in a trial of Ad26.COV2.S vaccine versus placebo. The receptors originated from a person aged 18 to 59 who received the Ad26.COV2.S COVID-19 vaccine or a placebo.

This clone was observed once. The chain has TRBV4-1 and TRBJ1-3, with D perhaps TRBD1 (6 bases). Germline V gene data show CDR1 as MGHRA and CDR2 as YSYEKL. The CDR3 runs to 19 residues. Trimming took off 0 bases at V and 2 bases at J, with 20 bases between the two ends. In nucleotides, the CDR3 is TGCGCCAGCAGCCAAGATCGTAGGACAGAGAGGAGTGCTGGAAACACCATATATTTT. Its protein product is CASSQDRRTERSAGNTIYF.

The chain is built from TRBV28 and TRBJ2-1, with a weak D call TRBD2 (6 bases). Trimming left V 10 bases short and J 6 bases short, with 13 bases between. The CDR3 totals 12 residues. Germline V gene data show CDR1 as MDHEN and CDR2 as SYDVKM. CDR3 region: CAIRDGSNEQFF. The CDR3 region has the DNA TGTGCCATCAGAGACGGGAGCAATGAGCAGTTCTTC.

The chain joins TRBV11-3 to TRBJ2-1; D is tentatively TRBD1 or TRBD2 (5 bases each). Germline-derived CDR1 and CDR2 are SGHNT and YENEEA. The CDR3 runs to 17 residues. The V end lost 5 bases, the J end lost 5 bases, and 22 bases lay between the germline ends. CDR3 residues: CASSDRNRGGQHNEQFF. Here the CDR3 DNA reads TGTGCCAGCAGCGATCGTAATCGGGGCGGCCAACACAATGAGCAGTTCTTC. Looking up the rest from reference TRBV11-3 and TRBJ2-1 gives the full variable domain: EAGVVQSPRYKIIEKKQPVAFWCNPISGHNTLYWYLQNLGQGPELLIRYENEEAVDDSQLPKDRFSAERLKGVDSTLKIQPAELGDSAVYLCASSDRNRGGQHNEQFFGPGTRLTVL.

The CDR3 is CASSLEGLAGGLLSTDTQYF. CDR3 nucleotides: TGCGCCAGCAGCTTGGAGGGACTAGCGGGGGGCTTACTTAGCACAGATACGCAGTATTTT. The genes are TRBV5-1 and TRBJ2-3; 15 bases align to TRBD2. Germline CDR1 reads SGHRS; CDR2 reads YFSETQ. The CDR3 has 20 amino acids. With V trimmed by 0 bases and J by 0 bases, 8 bases remained unmatched.

The rearrangement joins TRBV30 to TRBJ1-3; 9 bases match TRBD1. Trimming at V came to 0 bases and at J to 5 bases, leaving 2 bases not matched to a gene. The CDR3 has 14 residues. Germline V gene data show CDR1 as GTSNPN and CDR2 as SVGIG (reference sequence). This CDR3 reads CAWSVGTGRNTIYF. CDR3 in DNA: TGTGCCTGGAGTGTCGGGACAGGGAGAAACACCATATATTTT.

V and J are TRBV28 and TRBJ1-2; D not certain. CDR1 MDHEN and CDR2 SYDVKM come from the germline V gene. V was pared by 6 bases and J by 3 bases, with 5 bases between. The CDR3 is 11 residues long. The CDR3 region is CASSPDYGYTF. The DNA for the CDR3 is TGTGCCAGCAGCCCGGACTATGGCTACACCTTC.

About this clone itself: Other DNA sequences in the same sample also yield this CDR3. V usage is TRBV6-2 or TRBV6-3 and J usage is TRBJ2-5; 13 nucleotides align to TRBD2. Per the germline V gene, CDR1 is MNHEY and CDR2 is SVGEGT. The CDR3 covers 15 residues. J lost 2 bases, V lost 6 bases, and 3 bases had no gene match. The CDR3 nucleotides read TGTGCCAGCAGCCCGACTAGCGGGGGGCAAGAGACCCAGTACTTC. Amino acid sequence: CASSPTSGGQETQYF.

The chain combines TRBV9 with TRBJ2-3; tentative D call: TRBD2 (5 bases). CDR1 is SGDLS and CDR2 is YYNGEE in the germline V gene. There are 16 residues in the CDR3. V was trimmed by 0 bases and J by 3 bases, leaving 14 bases between them. CDR3 DNA: TGTGCCAGCAGCGTAGCGGTCACGGGGTGGACAGATACGCAGTATTTT. Amino acid sequence: CASSVAVTGWTDTQYF.

The rearrangement uses TRBV4-3 and TRBJ1-1; possibly TRBD1 for D (5 bases). This CDR3 region has 16 residues. V was trimmed by 2 bases and J by 3 bases, leaving 16 bases between them. The germline V gene has CDR1 LGHNA and CDR2 YSLEER. The CDR3 protein is CASSQMGRGGDTEAFF. The CDR3, as DNA: TGCGCCAGCAGCCAAATGGGGCGGGGTGGGGACACTGAAGCTTTCTTT.

A note on this clone: A read error may produce the germline difference seen at one junction end. DNA of the CDR3: TGTGCCAGCTCCCCACCCCCCAAGACGCAGTATTTT. This sequence encodes CASSPPPKTQYF. The chain carries TRBV18 and TRBJ2-3; D ambiguous. The CDR3 is 12 residues long. Per the germline V gene, CDR1 is KGHSH and CDR2 is LQKENI. Using reference TRBV18 and TRBJ2-3 for the parts outside the CDR3, the full variable domain is NAGVMQNPRHLVRRRGQEARLRCSPMKGHSHVYWYRQLPEEGLKFMVYLQKENIIDESGMPKERFSAEFPKEGPSILRIQQVVRGDSAAYFCASSPPPKTQYFGPGTRLTVL.

The V gene is TRBV7-9, the J gene TRBJ2-4; perhaps TRBD1 as D (5 bases). This CDR3 comprises 17 residues. The germline V gene has CDR1 SEHNR and CDR2 FQNEAQ (reference sequence). Trimming removed 1 base at V and 7 bases at J, with 20 bases between. CDR3 amino acids: CASSLVLEFPGSNIQYF. CDR3 nucleotide sequence: TGTGCCAGCAGCTTAGTGCTGGAATTCCCAGGGTCGAACATTCAGTACTTC.

The chain has TRBV4-1 and TRBJ1-1; 7 positions match TRBD1. Trimming took 2 bases from V and 2 from J; bases not matched to a gene: 11. The CDR3 sequence is 17 residues long. Looked up from germline, CDR1 is MGHRA and CDR2 is YSYEKL. CDR3 DNA: TGCGCCAGCAGCCAACGAGGGGGCTGGGAGCAAAACACTGAAGCTTTCTTT. It is translated as CASSQRGGWEQNTEAFF.

V usage is TRBV27 and J usage is TRBJ2-2, with 7 bases aligning to TRBD1. Trimming took 7 bases from V and 0 from J; bases not matched to a gene: 5. Germline values: CDR1 MNHEY, CDR2 SMNVEV (reference sequence). CDR3 length: 15 amino acids. The CDR3 DNA sequence: TGTGCCAGCAAAGCCGGGACAGCGAACACCGGGGAGCTGTTTTTT. It yields the protein CASKAGTANTGELFF.

The chain is built from TRBV7-2 and TRBJ1-2; the D gene is possibly TRBD1 (5 bases). The CDR3 length is 17 residues. Germline V gene lookup returns CDR1 SGHTA and CDR2 FQGNSA. V was pared by 1 base and J by 4 bases, with 19 bases between. CDR3 loop: CASSLGTGPGTVYGYTF. The CDR3 DNA is TGTGCCAGCAGCTTAGGGACGGGACCGGGAACGGTCTATGGCTACACCTTC. Using reference TRBV7-2 and TRBJ1-2 for the parts outside the CDR3, the full variable domain is GAGVSQSPSNKVTEKGKDVELRCDPISGHTALYWYRQSLGQGLEFLIYFQGNSAPDKSGLPSDRFSAERTGGSVSTLTIQRTQQEDSAVYLCASSLGTGPGTVYGYTFGSGTRLTVV.

This chain uses TRBV5-4 with TRBJ2-2, with D possibly matching TRBD2 (6 bases). The V gene lost 8 bases and the J gene lost 7 bases, with 9 bases spanning the gap. Germline-derived CDR1 and CDR2 are SGHNT and YYREEE (reference sequence). The CDR3 extends over 11 amino acids. The CDR3 region has the DNA TGTGCCAGTAGGAGGGACGGGGAGCTGTTTTTT. Translated, it gives CASRRDGELFF.

This chain connects TRBV3-1 (or the pseudogene TRBV3-2) to TRBJ2-5; maybe TRBD1 (6 bases). Trimming removed 1 base at V and 5 bases at J, with 14 bases between. The V gene's germline CDR1 is LGHDT and CDR2 YNNKEL (reference sequence). This CDR3 has 15 residues. In DNA form, the CDR3 reads TGTGCCAGCAGCCAAGGACCCCACAGGGAGGAGACCCAGTACTTC. Protein: CASSQGPHREETQYF.

This chain uses TRBV2 with TRBJ2-5; 9 bases are a match to TRBD2. Germline CDR1 and CDR2: SNHLY and FYNNEI. CDR3 length: 15 amino acids. V gave up 4 bases and J gave up 1 base; unmatched junction bases: 4. This chain's CDR3 is CASSGLAGIQETQYF. The CDR3 DNA reads as TGTGCCAGCAGTGGGCTAGCGGGGATCCAAGAGACCCAGTACTTC.

This sequence joins TRBV3-1 (or the pseudogene TRBV3-2) and TRBJ1-5; possibly TRBD1 for D (5 bases). CDR3 length: 14 amino acids. Trimming took 1 base from V and 3 from J, leaving 7 bases between them. Germline CDR1 reads LGHDT; CDR2 reads YNNKEL (reference sequence). Here the CDR3 reads CASSQGGYNQPQHF. CDR3 coding DNA: TGTGCCAGCAGCCAAGGGGGGTACAATCAGCCCCAGCATTTT.

The CDR3 DNA reads TGTGCCAGCAGCCAAGGGGTTAGTTCACCCCTCCACTTT. Its protein product is CASSQGVSSPLHF. This chain joins TRBV3-1 (or the pseudogene TRBV3-2) and TRBJ1-6; D gene ambiguous. Per germline, CDR1 LGHDT and CDR2 YNNKEL (reference sequence). This CDR3 has 13 residues. V lost 1 base and J 9 bases, leaving 7 bases between the germline ends.

V gene TRBV14 combines with J gene TRBJ2-3; 9 bases align to TRBD2. After removal of 6 bases from V and 6 bases from J, the junction contained 4 bases not matched to a gene. The CDR3 contains 13 residues. Germline CDR1 SGHDN, CDR2 FVKESK. CDR3 nucleotides: TGTGCCAGCAGAGCTAGCGGGGTGGATACGCAGTATTTT. It is translated as CASRASGVDTQYF.

The chain is built from TRBV7-2 and TRBJ1-4, with TRBD1 as a possible D gene (6 bases). Per the germline V gene, CDR1 is SGHTA and CDR2 is FQGNSA. Trimming pared 3 bases from V and 3 bases from J, leaving 11 bases between. The CDR3 has 15 amino acids. CDR3 coding DNA: TGTGCCAGCAGCTTCCAACAGGGCCCTAATGAAAAACTGTTTTTT. This codes for CASSFQQGPNEKLFF.

This clone was counted only a few times. The chain has TRBV7-2 and TRBJ2-4, with D unresolved. Germline assignment: CDR1 SGHTA and CDR2 FQGNSA. V was trimmed by 2 bases and J by 0 bases, leaving 8 bases between them. The CDR3 consists of 15 residues. CDR3 sequence: CASSLPRRAKNIQYF. In nucleotides, the CDR3 is TGTGCCAGCAGCTTACCCAGGCGAGCCAAAAACATTCAGTACTTC.

The chain links TRBV3-1 (or the pseudogene TRBV3-2) to TRBJ1-2; D gene unclear. CDR3 length equals 14 residues. Germline CDR1 reads LGHDT; CDR2 reads YNNKEL (reference sequence). CDR3 region: CAYIRTPGVYGYTF. The CDR3 coding sequence is TGTGCTTACATCAGAACTCCAGGTGTCTATGGCTACACCTTC.

The rearrangement uses TRBV3-1 (or the pseudogene TRBV3-2) and TRBJ2-7; D is ambiguous. V was shortened by 0 bases and J by 0 bases, with 6 bases between the two germline ends. The CDR3 is made up of 14 amino acids. In germline, CDR1 is LGHDT, CDR2 YNNKEL (reference sequence). In DNA form, the CDR3 reads TGTGCCAGCAGCCAAGATTCTGTCTCCTACGAGCAGTACTTC. It specifies CASSQDSVSYEQYF.

The chain combines TRBV27 with TRBJ2-4; TRBD1 might be the D (5 bases). This CDR3 has 16 residues. V was pared by 3 bases and J by 8 bases, with 20 bases between. The V gene's germline CDR1 is MNHEY and CDR2 SMNVEV (reference sequence). This chain's CDR3 is CASSFLSGQKGYIQYF. Written as DNA, the CDR3 is TGTGCCAGCAGTTTTCTCTCAGGACAAAAAGGGTACATTCAGTACTTC.

This rearrangement joins TRBV4-1 to TRBJ2-7; TRBD1 matches at 8 bases. V gave up 3 bases and J gave up 2 bases; unmatched junction bases: 3. Germline values: CDR1 MGHRA, CDR2 YSYEKL. The CDR3 consists of 14 residues. CDR3: CASSQIQGAYEQYF. The CDR3, as DNA: TGCGCCAGCAGCCAGATACAGGGGGCCTACGAGCAGTACTTC.

The chain employs TRBV29-1 and TRBJ1-5, with a tentative D call TRBD1 (5 bases). The CDR3 totals 14 residues. Germline CDR1 SQVTM, CDR2 ANQGSEA. Trimming removed 5 bases at V and 0 bases at J, with 11 bases between. In nucleotides, the CDR3 is TGCAGCGTTCAGGACGACAGTAGCAATCAGCCCCAGCATTTT. This sequence encodes CSVQDDSSNQPQHF.

J is TRBJ2-3 and V is TRBV18; 7 bases are shared with TRBD2. Germline lookup yields CDR1 KGHSH and CDR2 LQKENI. The CDR3 is 15 amino acids. V dropped 6 bases and J dropped 6; count of bases not matched to a gene: 12. As DNA, the CDR3 is TGTGCCAGCTCGCCCGGGGGGACTGCTGGGGATACGCAGTATTTT. It translates to CASSPGGTAGDTQYF.

The V and J genes are TRBV7-3 and TRBJ2-1, with a possible D match to TRBD2 (6 bases). The ends were cut back, 5 bases at V and 4 bases at J, with 9 bases in the middle. This CDR3 has 13 residues. The germline gives CDR1 SGHTA, CDR2 FQGTGA. The CDR3 region has the DNA TGTGCCAGCAGCGGGGGGTCATACAATGAGCAGTTCTTC. As protein: CASSGGSYNEQFF.

As DNA, the CDR3 is TGTGCCTGGAGTGTAGCCCGGGAGGGTGGCACAGATACGCAGTATTTT. It translates to CAWSVAREGGTDTQYF. The chain combines TRBV30 with TRBJ2-3; 8 positions agree with TRBD2. Germline CDR1 reads GTSNPN; CDR2 reads SVGIG (reference sequence). The length of the CDR3 is 16 residues. With V trimmed by 0 bases and J by 1 base, 6 bases remained unmatched.

CDR3 nucleotide sequence: TGTGCCAGCAGCTTAGCAGGGCCCCTCCACTTT. Its translation is CASSLAGPLHF. J is TRBJ1-6 and V is TRBV11-2; D is perhaps TRBD1 (5 bases). The V gene lost 1 base and the J gene lost 13 bases, with 5 bases spanning the gap. The CDR3 contains 11 residues. CDR1 is SGHAT, CDR2 FQNNGV, per germline. The entire variable domain, with the rest obtained from reference TRBV11-2 and TRBJ1-6, is as follows: EAGVAQSPRYKIIEKRQSVAFWCNPISGHATLYWYQQILGQGPKLLIQFQNNGVVDDSQLPKDRFSAERLKGVDSTLKIQPAKLEDSAVYLCASSLAGPLHFGNGTRLTVT.

For this clone: A junction boundary mismatches the germline segment, possibly from a read error. V and J are TRBV7-7 and TRBJ2-1, with 10 bases lining up with TRBD2. This CDR3 has 15 amino acids. Germline assignment: CDR1 SSHAT and CDR2 FNYEAQ (reference sequence). The CDR3 sequence: CASSPGTSEYNEQFF. CDR3 bases: TGTGCTAGCAGCCCCGGGACTAGCGAATACAATGAGCAGTTCTTC.